Shown below are 23 T cell receptor beta chains from a single sample sequenced in a study of blood T cells in healthy people across ages. Sample-barcoded 5' priming and a J-beta primer mix drove a second PCR of 7 to 11 cycles. MiXCR, run by TCRdb on the 5' RACE reads, gives a single entry per CDR3 protein. The data show some 1.1 million distinct CDR3 sequences, 30% to 40% seen once. The specimen sequenced was blood. These receptor sequences come from a man aged 18 to 29 in good health.

This clonotype was picked up one time. V is TRBV12-3 or TRBV12-4 and J is TRBJ2-3; TRBD2 aligns across 9 bases. V was pared by 3 bases and J by 3 bases, with 4 bases of the junction left unmatched. This CDR3 contains 15 residues. The CDR3 loop reads CASSFLAGRTDTQYF. Written as DNA, the CDR3 is TGTGCCAGCAGTTTCCTAGCGGGGCGTACAGATACGCAGTATTTT.

The chain couples TRBV6-2 or TRBV6-3 to TRBJ1-1, with TRBD1 identical over 7 bases. CDR1 and CDR2 (germline): MNHEY, SVGEGT. Trimming cost V 7 bases and J 3 bases; bases outside gene matches: 2. This CDR3 comprises 12 residues. CDR3 DNA sequence: TGTGCCAGCATTGGGACAGACACTGAAGCTTTCTTT. It codes for CASIGTDTEAFF.

This sequence joins TRBV7-2 and TRBJ2-7; D not certain. Germline CDR1 is SGHTA and CDR2 is FQGNSA. Trimming pared 1 base from V and 7 bases from J, leaving 20 bases between. The CDR3 length is 16 residues. The CDR3: CASSLVRSASNNEQYF. The CDR3 DNA sequence: TGTGCCAGCAGCTTAGTTCGTTCGGCCAGCAACAATGAGCAGTACTTC.

Here the CDR3 DNA reads TGTGCCAGCAGCTTAGAGGGCAGGGCTAGCACAGATACGCAGTATTTT. Translating gives CASSLEGRASTDTQYF. The chain employs TRBV7-3 and TRBJ2-3; D may match TRBD1 or TRBD2 (5 bases each). The V end was cut by 2 bases, the J end by 0 bases, with 12 bases between. Looked up from germline, CDR1 is SGHTA and CDR2 is FQGTGA. This CDR3 is built from 16 residues. Based on the CDR3 plus reference TRBV7-3 and TRBJ2-3, the full variable domain is GAGVSQTPSNKVTEKGKYVELRCDPISGHTALYWYRQSLGQGPEFLIYFQGTGAADDSGLPNDRFFAVRPEGSVSTLKIQRTERGDSAVYLCASSLEGRASTDTQYFGPGTRLTVL.

The CDR3 DNA follows: TGTGCCAGCAGAAAACAGGGGGCCTCTGGAAACACCATATATTTT. Translated: CASRKQGASGNTIYF. The chain recombines TRBV11-1 with TRBJ1-3, with 9 bases fitting TRBD1. Germline V gives CDR1 SGHAT, CDR2 FQDESV (reference sequence). The CDR3 has 15 residues. V trimming: 6 bases; J trimming: 0 bases; junction bases outside the gene matches: 3.

In this sample, this clonotype turned up a few times. This chain joins TRBV19 and TRBJ2-1, with 10 bases lining up with TRBD2. This CDR3 has 16 residues. J was trimmed by 8 bases and V by 6 bases; bases with no gene match: 13. Germline V lookup: CDR1 LNHDA, CDR2 SQIVND (reference sequence). The CDR3 coding sequence is TGTGCCAGTAGCATGGCAAGCGGGGGGGCAGGGTATGAGCAGTTCTTC. Encoded protein: CASSMASGGAGYEQFF. Supplemented by reference TRBV19 and TRBJ2-1, the full variable domain reads DGGITQSPKYLFRKEGQNVTLSCEQNLNHDAMYWYRQDPGQGLRLIYYSQIVNDFQKGDIAEGYSVSREKKESFPLTVTSAQKNPTAFYLCASSMASGGAGYEQFFGPGTRLTVL.

This chain connects TRBV5-6 to TRBJ2-1; unclear D gene. This CDR3 is built from 14 residues. V lost 0 bases to trimming and J lost 10 bases, with 14 bases between them. Germline V CDR1 and CDR2: SGHDT, YYEEEE. Here the CDR3 reads CASSLAQALGEQFF. In DNA form, the CDR3 reads TGTGCCAGCAGCTTGGCTCAGGCCCTGGGGGAGCAGTTCTTC.

The chain has TRBV29-1 and TRBJ2-3, with 12 nucleotides matching TRBD1. CDR3 length: 16 amino acids. CDR1 and CDR2 from the germline V gene are SQVTM and ANQGSEA. V was pared by 6 bases and J by 5 bases, with 12 bases of the junction left unmatched. CDR3 DNA: TGCAGCGTCCACGCGGGGGACAGGGGGCTACAAGATACGCAGTATTTT. Translated, it gives CSVHAGDRGLQDTQYF.

This clonotype was observed many times. One end of the junction fails to match germline, which may point to a read error. This sequence joins TRBV5-1 and TRBJ2-1, with 15 bases fitting TRBD2. The V gene's germline CDR1 is SGHRS and CDR2 YFSETQ. The CDR3 is made up of 15 amino acids. The CDR3 reads CASSPGLAGGNEQFF. In DNA form, the CDR3 reads TGTGCCAGCTCACCCGGACTAGCGGGGGGGAATGAGCAGTTCTTC.

This clonotype turned up a few times. The rearrangement links TRBV4-2 to TRBJ1-1; 7 bases map to TRBD1. V trimming: 4 bases; J trimming: 8 bases; junction bases outside the gene matches: 10. This CDR3 spans 14 amino acids. CDR1 and CDR2 from the germline V gene are LGHNA and YNFKEQ. The CDR3 loop reads CASSPTDRVPEAFF. The CDR3 DNA sequence: TGTGCCAGCAGCCCGACCGACAGGGTCCCCGAAGCTTTCTTT.

CDR3 in DNA: TGTGCCAGCAGCTTAGGGACTAGAATAAACATTCAGTACTTC. Translated: CASSLGTRINIQYF. The rearrangement joins TRBV7-2 to TRBJ2-4, with TRBD2 matching 7 bases. The CDR3 has 14 amino acids. The V segment lost 1 base and the J segment 6 bases; nucleotides outside the gene matches: 3. Germline loops: CDR1 SGHTA, CDR2 FQGNSA.

This clonotype has ten or more counts. The V call is TRBV7-2, the J call TRBJ2-4, with D possibly matching TRBD2 (5 bases). V lost 1 base, J lost 1 base, and 11 bases lay in between. There are 16 residues in the CDR3. CDR1 SGHTA and CDR2 FQGNSA come from the germline V gene. Here the CDR3 reads CASSLGSGMAKNIQYF. The CDR3 nucleotides are TGTGCCAGCAGCTTAGGGTCGGGGATGGCCAAAAACATTCAGTACTTC.

The V gene is TRBV13, the J gene TRBJ2-7; D is undetermined. This CDR3 is 14 amino acids long. V lost 6 bases and J 7 bases, leaving 19 bases between the germline ends. CDR1 is PRHDT, CDR2 FYEKMQ, per germline (reference sequence). The CDR3 spells CASSGLGSYNEQYF. The DNA for the CDR3 is TGTGCCAGCAGTGGCTTGGGCTCCTACAATGAGCAGTACTTC. Full variable domain (remainder filled in from reference TRBV13 and TRBJ2-7): AAGVIQSPRHLIKEKRETATLKCYPIPRHDTVYWYQQGPGQDPQFLISFYEKMQSDKGSIPDRFSAQQFSDYHSELNMSSLELGDSALYFCASSGLGSYNEQYFGPGTRLTVT.

The chain carries TRBV9 and TRBJ1-6; 10 bases map to TRBD1. Germline V gives CDR1 SGDLS, CDR2 YYNGEE. Trimming took 7 bases from V and 2 from J; bases not matched to a gene: 0. This CDR3 has 14 amino acids. CDR3 nucleotides: TGTGCCAGCGGACAGGGGGCCTATAATTCACCCCTCCACTTT. The encoded protein is CASGQGAYNSPLHF.

The chain couples TRBV7-9 to TRBJ1-1, with D unclear. Germline loops: CDR1 SEHNR, CDR2 FQNEAQ (reference sequence). This CDR3 is 11 amino acids long. V lost 4 bases to trimming and J lost 7 bases, with 7 bases between them. CDR3 DNA: TGTGCCAGCAGCTCCGATGGTGAAGCTTTCTTT. Encoded protein: CASSSDGEAFF.

The chain couples TRBV5-1 to TRBJ2-3; 7 nucleotides match TRBD2. This CDR3 has 15 amino acids. CDR1 and CDR2 (germline): SGHRS, YFSETQ. V shed 3 bases, J shed 3 bases, and the junction held 7 bases outside the gene matches. The CDR3 region is CASSWAGVATDTQYF. The CDR3 DNA reads as TGCGCCAGCAGCTGGGCGGGGGTGGCGACAGATACGCAGTATTTT.

A word on this clonotype: A much larger clone is a single base away; this may be a read error. The rearrangement links TRBV18 to TRBJ1-2; D gene uncertain. This CDR3 spans 13 amino acids. Germline CDR1 is KGHSH and CDR2 is LQKENI. CDR3 nucleotides: TGTGCCAGCTCACCACGGCAGAACTATGGCCACACCTTC. Translation: CASSPRQNYGHTF.

This clonotype appeared a few times. The rearrangement links TRBV11-1 to TRBJ1-1; D possibly corresponds to TRBD1 (6 bases). CDR3 length: 13 amino acids. Trimming removed 5 bases from V and 6 bases from J, with 13 bases in between. Germline V gene lookup returns CDR1 SGHAT and CDR2 FQDESV (reference sequence). CDR3: CASSDRDTSEAFF. DNA for the CDR3: TGTGCCAGCAGCGACCGGGACACCTCTGAAGCTTTCTTT. The variable domain in full, with the rest retrieved from reference TRBV11-1 and TRBJ1-1, is EAEVAQSPRYKITEKSQAVAFWCDPISGHATLYWYRQILGQGPELLVQFQDESVVDDSQLPKDRFSAERLKGVDSTLKIQPAELGDSAMYLCASSDRDTSEAFFGQGTRLTVV.

The chain uses TRBV7-2 and TRBJ1-5; TRBD1 matches at 7 bases. The CDR3 extends over 14 amino acids. CDR1 SGHTA and CDR2 FQGNSA come from the germline V gene. The J segment lost 6 bases and the V segment lost 5 bases, leaving 7 bases of the junction unmatched. The CDR3 reads CASSNDRVPQPQHF. The CDR3 DNA is TGTGCCAGCAGCAACGACAGGGTGCCTCAGCCCCAGCATTTT. The variable domain in full, completed from reference TRBV7-2 and TRBJ1-5, reads GAGVSQSPSNKVTEKGKDVELRCDPISGHTALYWYRQSLGQGLEFLIYFQGNSAPDKSGLPSDRFSAERTGGSVSTLTIQRTQQEDSAVYLCASSNDRVPQPQHFGDGTRLSIL.

Regarding this clonotype: Germline is not matched at one junction end, which may reflect a read error. V is TRBV7-9 and J is TRBJ2-3; D remains ambiguous. The CDR3 contains 15 residues. Germline-derived CDR1 and CDR2 are SEHNR and FQNEAQ (reference sequence). The CDR3 sequence: CASSLRRSHTDTRYF. CDR3 in DNA: TGTGCCAGCAGCTTACGCAGGTCCCACACAGATACGCGGTATTTT.

With respect to this clonotype: Since a much larger clone is just one base distant, this may be a read error. This chain links TRBV10-3 with TRBJ2-3, with D possibly TRBD1 on 6 matching bases. Trimming shortened V by 2 bases and J by 4 bases, and 13 bases separated the two germline ends. Germline values: CDR1 ENHRY, CDR2 SYGVKD. The CDR3 consists of 15 residues. The CDR3 here is CAISEGPGEADTQYF. The CDR3 region has the DNA TGTGCCATCAGTGAGGGTCCAGGGGAAGCAGATACGCAGTATTTT.

There are a few counts of this clonotype. V is TRBV18 and J is TRBJ1-2; tentative D call: TRBD1 (5 bases). The CDR3 sequence is 14 residues long. V was clipped by 0 bases and J by 6 bases, with 11 bases between them. Germline-derived CDR1 and CDR2 are KGHSH and LQKENI. The CDR3 coding sequence is TGTGCCAGCTCACCACCATCCAGGGCGGATGGCTACACCTTC. Its translation: CASSPPSRADGYTF.

The chain employs TRBV24-1 and TRBJ2-1; 14 bases match TRBD2. The CDR3 covers 16 residues. Per germline, CDR1 KGHDR and CDR2 SFDVKD. Trimming cost V 4 bases and J 4 bases; bases outside gene matches: 2. CDR3 amino acids: CATSDRTSGGYNEQFF. CDR3 nucleotide sequence: TGTGCCACCAGTGACCGGACTAGCGGGGGGTACAATGAGCAGTTCTTC.